The 31 T cell receptor beta chains given below trace back to one sample, sequenced in a study of human T cells and chemical hapten exposure (dated by TCRdb to about 2021). In light of the paper, this sample's time point label describes: patch test 1, 2 weeks after DPC sensitization. The treatment or condition label here, explained by the study, means: therapeutic diphenylcyclopropenone sensitization with weekly scalp DPC. To prepare the library, RACE was applied. Sequencing was performed on a NextSeq 500. TCRdb applied fastp at Q25 and MiXCR to the public reads, then kept only in-frame beta chains. All rows with the same CDR3 protein become a single entry with the most common DNA and genes. The sample table contains about 360,000 distinct CDR3 sequences; only one count was recorded for around 7% of them. 7.5% to 8.5% of the sample is in the top ten clones. The material was whole blood, obtained in connection with sensitization to the hapten diphenylcyclopropenone (DPC). These receptors came from a woman aged 18-29 years with alopecia areata. Some clones in this sample may be carry-over from other donors' samples.

The gene calls are TRBV11-1 and TRBJ2-7; TRBD1 matches 9 bases. Germline V gene lookup returns CDR1 SGHAT and CDR2 FQDESV (reference sequence). Losses at the gene ends were 5 bases for V and 4 bases for J; bases not matched to a gene: 6. The CDR3 extends over 14 amino acids. The CDR3 is CASSARDRAYEQYF. The CDR3 DNA sequence: TGTGCCAGCAGCGCACGGGACAGGGCTTACGAGCAGTACTTC.

This clonotype was found many times. The genes are TRBV20-1 and TRBJ1-1; 8 bases agree with TRBD1. Germline-derived CDR1 and CDR2 are DFQATT and SNEGSKA (reference sequence). The CDR3 is 18 residues long. Trimming at V came to 0 bases and at J to 0 bases, leaving 12 bases not matched to a gene. The CDR3 nucleotides read TGCAGTGCTAGAGATGAAGGGCAGGGGGCCTCTTTGAACACTGAAGCTTTCTTT. This gives the protein CSARDEGQGASLNTEAFF.

This clonotype was seen only a few times. V and J are TRBV3-1 and TRBJ2-7; D uncertain. CDR3 length equals 11 residues. Per germline, CDR1 LGHDT and CDR2 YNNKEL (reference sequence). V was shortened by 3 bases and J by 7 bases, with 7 bases between the two germline ends. CDR3 in DNA: TGTGCCAGCAGCCATCTGGGGGAGCAGTACTTC. Translating gives CASSHLGEQYF.

This chain links TRBV12-3 or TRBV12-4 with TRBJ2-3, with TRBD1 as a possible D gene (5 bases). Trimming pared 7 bases from V and 0 bases from J, leaving 14 bases between. The CDR3 has 15 amino acids. CDR3 DNA sequence: TGTGCCAGCACCGTTTCAGGGCGCAGCACAGATACGCAGTATTTT. Protein product: CASTVSGRSTDTQYF.

This sequence joins TRBV6-5 and TRBJ2-5, with 11 bases fitting TRBD2. Germline CDR1 and CDR2: MNHEY and SVGAGI. CDR3 length: 14 residues. With V trimmed by 7 bases and J by 1 base, 2 bases remained unmatched. CDR3 DNA: TGTGCCAGCACTCTAGCGGGGGGCCAAGAGACCCAGTACTTC. Residues: CASTLAGGQETQYF.

This chain links TRBV6-2 or TRBV6-3 with TRBJ1-1; 12 nucleotides line up with TRBD1. The CDR3 covers 18 residues. CDR1 and CDR2 (germline): MNHEY, SVGEGT. V lost 6 bases and J lost 4; bases outside the gene matches: 15. The DNA of the CDR3 is TGTGCCAGCAGCCAACACGGGACAGGGGGCGACCTTGCCACTGAAGCTTTCTTT. It encodes CASSQHGTGGDLATEAFF.

This chain uses TRBV4-2 with TRBJ2-7; D gene uncertain. The germline V and J ends were trimmed by 4 bases and 3 bases, with 13 bases remaining between them. Germline CDR1 reads LGHNA; CDR2 reads YNFKEQ. This CDR3 comprises 14 residues. DNA for the CDR3: TGTGCCAGCAGCCTAGACCTTAAGGACTACGAGCAGTACTTC. It specifies CASSLDLKDYEQYF.

This clonotype was found a few times. This rearrangement joins TRBV4-1 to TRBJ1-5; the D is unclear. From germline, CDR1 is MGHRA and CDR2 YSYEKL. The CDR3 covers 14 residues. The V and J ends lost 1 base and 3 bases respectively, with 7 bases between them. The CDR3 loop is CASSQATLNQPQHF. Here the CDR3 DNA reads TGCGCCAGCAGCCAAGCAACCCTCAATCAGCCCCAGCATTTT.

In its sample, this clonotype was seen many times. The chain combines TRBV12-3 or TRBV12-4 with TRBJ1-1, with D possibly being TRBD1 (6 bases). This CDR3 spans 17 amino acids. V gave up 4 bases and J gave up 0 bases, with 18 bases separating them. The CDR3 DNA follows: TGTGCCAGCAGTTCCCGGGGAGGGGGAACCCTGAACACTGAAGCTTTCTTT. Its protein is CASSSRGGGTLNTEAFF.

The chain has TRBV5-1 and TRBJ1-5, with D possibly matching TRBD1 (6 bases). CDR1 and CDR2 (germline): SGHRS, YFSETQ. The length of the CDR3 is 14 residues. Deletions cut 4 bases from V and 6 bases from J, with 14 bases between. The CDR3: CASSPTGSGQPQHF. The DNA for the CDR3 is TGCGCCAGCAGCCCAACAGGGTCGGGTCAGCCCCAGCATTTT.

This clonotype showed up just a few times. The V call is TRBV5-1, the J call TRBJ2-5; D not resolved. In germline, CDR1 is SGHRS, CDR2 YFSETQ. V lost 1 base to trimming and J lost 5 bases, with 15 bases between them. The CDR3 spans 15 residues. The CDR3 protein is CASSLMVLRRETQYF. The DNA of the CDR3 is TGCGCCAGCAGCTTGATGGTTCTCAGGCGCGAGACCCAGTACTTC. The full variable domain, its missing parts supplied by reference TRBV5-1 and TRBJ2-5, is KAGVTQTPRYLIKTRGQQVTLSCSPISGHRSVSWYQQTPGQGLQFLFEYFSETQRNKGNFPGRFSGRQFSNSRSEMNVSTLELGDSALYLCASSLMVLRRETQYFGPGTRLLVL.

The sample holds a few counts of this clonotype. The chain couples TRBV4-3 to TRBJ2-5; the match to TRBD1 covers 7 bases. This CDR3 comprises 16 residues. V shed 0 bases, J shed 6 bases, and the junction held 10 bases outside the gene matches. Germline CDR1 reads LGHNA; CDR2 reads YSLEER. The CDR3 sequence is CASSQDRGTGAQTQYF. Here the CDR3 DNA reads TGCGCCAGCAGCCAAGATCGAGGAACAGGGGCGCAGACCCAGTACTTC.

This clonotype was counted only a few times. The CDR3 nucleotides read TGTGCCAGCAGTGCGGGGGGGCTAACAGATACGCAGTATTTT. Its translation: CASSAGGLTDTQYF. This rearrangement joins TRBV28 to TRBJ2-3, with 9 bases lining up with TRBD2. J lost 3 bases, V lost 5 bases, and 3 bases had no gene match. Germline V CDR1 and CDR2: MDHEN, SYDVKM. This CDR3 contains 14 residues.

This clonotype was found a few times. J is TRBJ1-3 and V is TRBV10-3; maybe TRBD1 (6 bases). V was pared by 3 bases and J by 0 bases, with 9 bases between. The germline V gene encodes CDR1 ENHRY and CDR2 SYGVKD. The CDR3 loop spans 15 amino acids. The CDR3 nucleotides are TGTGCCATCAGTGAAGGGGGGGCCTCTGGAAACACCATATATTTT. Translation: CAISEGGASGNTIYF.

This clonotype was seen many times. The chain combines TRBV12-3 or TRBV12-4 with TRBJ2-3; TRBD1 aligns across 7 bases. The CDR3 is made up of 20 amino acids. V lost 5 bases and J lost 0; bases outside the gene matches: 20. In DNA form, the CDR3 reads TGTGCCAGCAGTGGGCGAAGACAGGGAATTAGACCCTCTAGCACAGATACGCAGTATTTT. Translating it yields CASSGRRQGIRPSSTDTQYF.

This clonotype was found many times. The CDR3 protein is CASSEDVNSFTDTQYF. CDR3 coding DNA: TGTGCCAGCAGTGAAGATGTAAACAGTTTCACAGATACGCAGTATTTT. The V gene is TRBV25-1, the J gene TRBJ2-3; D gene unclear. The CDR3 covers 16 residues. The V gene lost 2 bases and the J gene lost 2 bases, with 14 bases spanning the gap. Looked up from germline, CDR1 is MGHDK and CDR2 is SYGVNS.

The chain carries TRBV5-6 and TRBJ2-7, with D hard to call. CDR1 SGHDT and CDR2 YYEEEE come from the germline V gene. This CDR3 has 14 residues. The V gene lost 3 bases and the J gene lost 2 bases, with 12 bases spanning the gap. CDR3 DNA sequence: TGTGCCAGCAGCTCGGCCTTGGCGGCCTACGAGCAGTACTTC. Protein: CASSSALAAYEQYF.

This clonotype was detected a few times. The V gene is TRBV6-6, the J gene TRBJ2-1, with 9 nucleotides matching TRBD2. The CDR3 contains 12 residues. Looked up from germline, CDR1 is MNHNY and CDR2 is SVGAGI (reference sequence). J gave up 9 bases and V 8 bases, and 5 bases lay outside the gene matches. For the CDR3, the DNA is TGTGCCAGCGGGGGGACTAGCAGTGAGCAGTTCTTC. It translates to CASGGTSSEQFF.

Comment on this clonotype: Compared with germline, one end of the junction differs, possibly owing to a read error. V is TRBV7-6 and J is TRBJ2-5; TRBD2 might be the D (5 bases). The CDR3 runs to 11 residues. From germline, CDR1 is SGHVS and CDR2 FNYEAQ. The CDR3 sequence is CASSFGETQCF. As DNA, the CDR3 is TGTGCCAGCAGCTTTGGGGAGACCCAGTGCTTC. The full variable domain, rest sourced from reference TRBV7-6 and TRBJ2-5, is GAGVSQSPRYKVTKRGQDVALRCDPISGHVSLYWYRQALGQGPEFLTYFNYEAQQDKSGLPNDRFSAERPEGSISTLTIQRTEQRDSAMYRCASSFGETQCFGPGTRLLVL.

This clonotype was picked up many times. This chain links TRBV14 with TRBJ2-7; D ambiguous. With 3 bases removed from V and 7 bases from J, the gap between germline ends came to 7 bases. The CDR3 runs to 11 residues. Looked up from germline, CDR1 is SGHDN and CDR2 is FVKESK. As DNA, the CDR3 is TGTGCCAGCAGCCAGACATGGGAGCAGTACTTC. Protein sequence: CASSQTWEQYF.

This clonotype was detected ten times or more. This chain links TRBV6-5 with TRBJ1-5; D gene unclear. The length of the CDR3 is 13 residues. From germline, CDR1 is MNHEY and CDR2 SVGAGI. Trimming took off 2 bases at V and 3 bases at J, with 5 bases between the two ends. CDR3 protein: CASSYSSNQPQHF. For the CDR3, the DNA is TGTGCCAGCAGTTACAGTTCCAATCAGCCCCAGCATTTT.

This clonotype came up a few times. The chain uses TRBV7-8 and TRBJ2-2; 8 bases are shared with TRBD2. The CDR3 extends over 15 amino acids. J was trimmed by 7 bases and V by 8 bases; bases with no gene match: 12. CDR1 is SGHVS and CDR2 is FQNEAQ in the germline V gene. The DNA for the CDR3 is TGTGCCAGCCCGGGGGGGGGGCACGTTGGCGGGGAGCTGTTTTTT. Protein product: CASPGGGHVGGELFF.

This clonotype was seen at least ten times. This chain joins TRBV4-3 and TRBJ2-2, with 7 bases matching TRBD1. Germline CDR1 is LGHNA and CDR2 is YSLEER. The CDR3 totals 15 residues. With V trimmed by 3 bases and J by 0 bases, 1 base remained unmatched. The CDR3 sequence is CASSQGTANTGELFF. The CDR3 nucleotides are TGCGCCAGCAGCCAGGGGACAGCGAACACCGGGGAGCTGTTTTTT.

This clonotype was seen at least ten times. This sequence joins TRBV7-2 and TRBJ2-3; D is unclear. The germline CDR1 and CDR2 sequences are SGHTA and FQGNSA. Trimming removed 3 bases at V and 3 bases at J, with 10 bases between. The CDR3 sequence is 14 residues long. The DNA for the CDR3 is TGTGCCAGCAGCTTGGACGGATATACAGATACGCAGTATTTT. Translated: CASSLDGYTDTQYF. The complete variable domain, with remaining parts taken from reference TRBV7-2 and TRBJ2-3, reads GAGVSQSPSNKVTEKGKDVELRCDPISGHTALYWYRQSLGQGLEFLIYFQGNSAPDKSGLPSDRFSAERTGGSVSTLTIQRTQQEDSAVYLCASSLDGYTDTQYFGPGTRLTVL.

The CDR3 spells CASSGNHNEQFF. Here the CDR3 DNA reads TGTGCCAGCAGTGGGAATCACAATGAGCAGTTCTTC. The V call is TRBV28, the J call TRBJ2-1; no clear D gene. CDR1 and CDR2 (germline): MDHEN, SYDVKM. CDR3 length equals 12 residues. V lost 5 bases to trimming and J lost 5 bases, with 7 bases between them. Looking up the rest from reference TRBV28 and TRBJ2-1 gives the full variable domain: DVKVTQSSRYLVKRTGEKVFLECVQDMDHENMFWYRQDPGLGLRLIYFSYDVKMKEKGDIPEGYSVSREKKERFSLILESASTNQTSMYLCASSGNHNEQFFGPGTRLTVL.

In this sample, this clonotype turned up a few times. The rearrangement links TRBV4-2 to TRBJ1-5, with D tentatively TRBD1 (5 bases). From germline, CDR1 is LGHNA and CDR2 YNFKEQ. The CDR3 covers 15 residues. The V end lost 3 bases, the J end lost 6 bases, and 15 bases lay between the germline ends. The CDR3 DNA reads TGTGCCAGCAGCCAGGGGGACCGCCAGGGTCAGCCCCAGCATTTT. Translated, it gives CASSQGDRQGQPQHF.

This CDR3 reads CSAPGVANEKLFF. CDR3 in DNA: TGCAGTGCTCCAGGGGTGGCTAATGAAAAACTGTTTTTT. The chain recombines TRBV20-1 with TRBJ1-4; the D gene is possibly TRBD1 (6 bases). CDR1 and CDR2 from the germline V gene are DFQATT and SNEGSKA (reference sequence). V was trimmed by 5 bases and J by 3 bases, leaving 10 bases between them. The CDR3 is made up of 13 amino acids.

The chain employs TRBV7-2 and TRBJ1-2, with a possible D match to TRBD1 (6 bases). Looked up from germline, CDR1 is SGHTA and CDR2 is FQGNSA. The V end lost 0 bases, the J end lost 7 bases, and 12 bases lay between the germline ends. The CDR3 loop spans 14 amino acids. CDR3 DNA: TGTGCCAGCAGCTTAGCGTCAGGGGTAGGTGGCTACACCTTC. It specifies CASSLASGVGGYTF.

This clonotype was recorded a few times. The rearrangement links TRBV5-1 to TRBJ2-5; 9 bases are shared with TRBD1. Germline V gene lookup returns CDR1 SGHRS and CDR2 YFSETQ. This CDR3 has 15 residues. The junction had 7 bases not matched to a gene; V was cut back by 2 bases and J by 5 bases. The CDR3 region is CASSFTGGPRETQYF. DNA for the CDR3: TGCGCCAGCAGCTTCACAGGGGGCCCCCGGGAGACCCAGTACTTC.

This clonotype was seen a handful of times. The genes are TRBV28 and TRBJ2-7, with a possible D match to TRBD1 (6 bases). The V end was cut by 2 bases, the J end by 6 bases, with 14 bases between. The CDR3 totals 14 residues. CDR1 and CDR2 (germline): MDHEN, SYDVKM. In DNA, the CDR3 is TGTGCCAGCAGTTTAGAGGGGGTGCGGAGCGAGCAGTACTTC. Its translation is CASSLEGVRSEQYF.

The V gene is TRBV6-2 or TRBV6-3, the J gene TRBJ1-5, with a possible D match to TRBD1 (6 bases). From germline, CDR1 is MNHEY and CDR2 SVGEGT. The germline V and J ends were trimmed by 6 bases and 3 bases, with 18 bases remaining between them. There are 16 residues in the CDR3. CDR3 DNA sequence: TGTGCCAGCAGAAGAGGCGGGACACATTCCAATCAGCCCCAGCATTTT. Its protein is CASRRGGTHSNQPQHF.